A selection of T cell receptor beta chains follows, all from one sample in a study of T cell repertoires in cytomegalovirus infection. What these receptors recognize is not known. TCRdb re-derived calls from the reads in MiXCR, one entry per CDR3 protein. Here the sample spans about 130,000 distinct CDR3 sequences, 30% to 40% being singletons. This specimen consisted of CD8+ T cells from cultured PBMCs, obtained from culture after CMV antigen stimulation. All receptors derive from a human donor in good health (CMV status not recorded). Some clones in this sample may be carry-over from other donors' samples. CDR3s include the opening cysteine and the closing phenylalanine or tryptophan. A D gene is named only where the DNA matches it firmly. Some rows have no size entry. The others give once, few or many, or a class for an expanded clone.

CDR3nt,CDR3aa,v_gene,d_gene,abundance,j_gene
TGTGCCAGCAGCCTTGTTTCCATGAGCTCCTACGAGCAGTACTTC,CASSLVSMSSYEQYF,TRBV7-8,NA,many,TRBJ2-7
TGTGCCAGCAGCTTCTCGACAGGCACAGATACGCAGTATTTT,CASSFSTGTDTQYF,TRBV7-2,NA,medium-sized,TRBJ2-3
TGTGCCAGTAGTGGGGAAACCGCGGATCGGCCCCAGCATTTT,CASSGETADRPQHF,TRBV19,NA,many,TRBJ1-5
TGTGCCAGCTACACAGGGCCTGGGGCCAACGTCCTGACTTTC,CASYTGPGANVLTF,TRBV7-8,NA,many,TRBJ2-6
TGTGCCAGCAGTTTGAGCCAAGGACAGGGCCCCAAAAACATTCAGTACTTC,CASSLSQGQGPKNIQYF,TRBV27,TRBD1,few,TRBJ2-4
TGTGCCAGCAGCTTTGGGGGCGGCGAAGGCTACGAGCAGTACTTC,CASSFGGGEGYEQYF,TRBV7-3,NA,NA,TRBJ2-7
TGTGCCAGCAGCTCCTACGGAGCCCAGAGCTACGAGCAGTACTTC,CASSSYGAQSYEQYF,TRBV11-2,NA,NA,TRBJ2-7
TGTGCCAGCAGTCTCCGGGACAGTAACTACAATGAGCAGTTCTTC,CASSLRDSNYNEQFF,TRBV9,TRBD1,NA,TRBJ2-1
TGCGCCAGCAGCGAATTGAATCAAGACACTGAAGCTTTCTTT,CASSELNQDTEAFF,TRBV4-1,NA,few,TRBJ1-1
TGTGCCAGCAGCCCATGGGGGGGGAGGGACACTGAAGCTTTCTTT,CASSPWGGRDTEAFF,TRBV7-6,NA,NA,TRBJ1-1
TGCGCCAGCGGAGGATATAATGCGGGAGAGGGCACCGAAGAGACCCAGTACTTC,CASGGYNAGEGTEETQYF,TRBV5-1,TRBD2,NA,TRBJ2-5
TGTGCCAGCAGTTACCTTACTAGCGGGGGGGGGTCCTACAATGAGCAGTTCTTC,CASSYLTSGGGSYNEQFF,TRBV6-2/TRBV6-3,TRBD2,NA,TRBJ2-1
TGTGCCAGCAGCCGATACGGTGCAGAAAAACTGTTTTTT,CASSRYGAEKLFF,TRBV7-8,NA,many,TRBJ1-4
TGTGCCAGCAGCCATTCGCAGGGGCCGGACGAGCAGTACTTC,CASSHSQGPDEQYF,TRBV7-9,NA,NA,TRBJ2-7
TGTGCCAGCAGTTTAGGGGTAGGGGGAAATTCACCCCTCCACTTT,CASSLGVGGNSPLHF,TRBV12-3/TRBV12-4,NA,few,TRBJ1-6
TGTGCCAGCAGTCCCGGGACTAGCTCCTACAATGAGCAGTTCTTC,CASSPGTSSYNEQFF,TRBV27,TRBD2,few,TRBJ2-1
TGTGCCAGCAGCTTAGAGGGGACCTCCTACAATGAGCAGTTCTTC,CASSLEGTSYNEQFF,TRBV7-3,NA,few,TRBJ2-1
TGTGCCAGCAGTTGGCAGGGGAAGAGGTACAATGAGCAGTTCTTC,CASSWQGKRYNEQFF,TRBV27,NA,NA,TRBJ2-1
TGTGCCAGCAGTCGGATGACAGAAACCTCTGGAAACACCATATATTTT,CASSRMTETSGNTIYF,TRBV6-1,NA,few,TRBJ1-3
TGTGCCAGCAGCTTGGAAAGGGTGCCCTCCTACGAGCAGTACTTC,CASSLERVPSYEQYF,TRBV7-6,NA,many,TRBJ2-7
TGTGCCATCAGTGGAGGGATACCACCGTCTGAGCATGAAAAACTGTTTTTT,CAISGGIPPSEHEKLFF,TRBV10-3,NA,NA,TRBJ1-4
TGCGCCAGCAGCCAAGAGTTGGGGGGCTCCTACAATGAGCAGTTCTTC,CASSQELGGSYNEQFF,TRBV4-3,NA,NA,TRBJ2-1
TGCGCCAGCAGCCAAGCGGGGGCAGACGAGCAGTACTTC,CASSQAGADEQYF,TRBV4-3,NA,many,TRBJ2-7
TGCGCCAGCAGCCAAGTTAGGGATGAGCAGTTCTTC,CASSQVRDEQFF,TRBV4-3,NA,NA,TRBJ2-1
TGTGCCAGCAGGGCCCCCGGGACGGTGGCGGCCCTCCACTTT,CASRAPGTVAALHF,TRBV6-2/TRBV6-3,NA,NA,TRBJ1-6
TGTGCCAGCAGGGAGAGCAGCGGGGGGGCCTTCAATGAGCAGTTCTTC,CASRESSGGAFNEQFF,TRBV6-1,TRBD2,NA,TRBJ2-1
TGTGCCAGCAGCTTAACAGGGGGCCCCTACAATGAGCAGTTCTTC,CASSLTGGPYNEQFF,TRBV7-3,TRBD1,few,TRBJ2-1